One TCR beta chain is described in this entry. The antigen is not known. Sequencing used immunoSEQ multiplex PCR; TCRdb keeps in-frame clones, though not all of them. The sample shows some 60,000 clones, around 96% of them seen only once. The germline V gene has CDR1 SNHLY and CDR2 FYNNEI. This CDR3 contains 13 residues. Deletions cut 6 bases from V and 8 bases from J, with 14 bases between. The sample originates from a study of cytomegalovirus exposure and HLA in healthy donors. Whole-study results and caveats: There were some public TCRs occurring in many donors, but most TCR sequences were rare. The TCR clusters that emerged in the first cohort tended, a later analysis found, to co-occur in the 120 or so validation repertoires.

Sequenced sample: PBMCs. The receptor was isolated from a man aged 18 to 35 in good health and CMV-seronegative. The chain joins TRBV2 to TRBJ2-4; D might be TRBD1 (5 bases). CDR3: CASRQELADIQYF. DNA for the CDR3: TGTGCCAGCAGACAGGAGTTGGCGGACATTCAGTACTTC.